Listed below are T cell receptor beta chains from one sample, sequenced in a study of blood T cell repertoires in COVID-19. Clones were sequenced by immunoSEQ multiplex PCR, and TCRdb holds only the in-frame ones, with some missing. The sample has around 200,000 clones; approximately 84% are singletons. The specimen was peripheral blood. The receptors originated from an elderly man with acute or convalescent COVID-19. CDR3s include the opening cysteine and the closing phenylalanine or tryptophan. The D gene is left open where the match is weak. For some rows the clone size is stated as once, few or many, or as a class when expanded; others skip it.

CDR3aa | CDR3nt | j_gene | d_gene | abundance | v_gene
CASSLGAIQNTGELFF | TGTGCCAGCAGCTTAGGGGCGATTCAGAACACCGGGGAGCTGTTTTTT | TRBJ2-2 | NA | NA | TRBV7-9
CASSPPGRLAGEDTQYF | TGTGCCAGTAGTCCTCCCGGTCGGCTAGCGGGAGAAGATACGCAGTATTTT | TRBJ2-3 | TRBD2 | once | TRBV19
CASSQGLNYGYTF | TGCGCCAGCAGCCAGGGACTGAACTATGGCTACACCTTC | TRBJ1-2 | NA | NA | TRBV4-1
CASSPGGNTGELFF | TGTGCCAGCAGCCCCGGGGGGAACACCGGGGAGCTGTTTTTT | TRBJ2-2 | NA | NA | TRBV7-2
CASSLSNQGQPQHF | TGTGCCAGCAGTTTAAGCAACCAGGGTCAGCCCCAGCATTTT | TRBJ1-5 | NA | once | TRBV27
CASSERQVSLSPLHF | TGTGCCAGCAGTGAACGGCAGGTTAGTCTTTCACCCCTCCACTTT | TRBJ1-6 | NA | NA | TRBV6-1
CASRSTLAGEYEQYF | TGTGCCAGCCGAAGCACTCTAGCGGGGGAGTACGAGCAGTACTTC | TRBJ2-7 | TRBD2 | NA | TRBV4-2
CASSMGQGSNQPQHF | TGTGCCAGTAGTATGGGGCAGGGCTCTAATCAGCCCCAGCATTTT | TRBJ1-5 | NA | many | TRBV19
CASSTDSPGNEKLFF | TGTGCCAGTAGTACCGACAGCCCGGGTAATGAAAAACTGTTTTTT | TRBJ1-4 | NA | NA | TRBV19
CASSLSMVGTGKTSYEQYF | TGTGCCAGCAGCTTAAGCATGGTAGGGACAGGGAAGACCTCCTACGAGCAGTACTTC | TRBJ2-7 | TRBD1 | once | TRBV11-2
CASSLLISNQPQHF | TGTGCCAGCAGTTTACTTATTAGCAATCAGCCCCAGCATTTT | TRBJ1-5 | NA | NA | TRBV7-2
CASSLQGQVGEQFF | TGTGCCAGCAGCTTACAGGGACAGGTCGGTGAGCAGTTCTTC | TRBJ2-1 | TRBD1 | NA | TRBV7-2
CASRLAGVADTQYF | TGTGCCAGTAGGTTAGCGGGAGTGGCAGATACGCAGTATTTT | TRBJ2-3 | TRBD2 | NA | TRBV19